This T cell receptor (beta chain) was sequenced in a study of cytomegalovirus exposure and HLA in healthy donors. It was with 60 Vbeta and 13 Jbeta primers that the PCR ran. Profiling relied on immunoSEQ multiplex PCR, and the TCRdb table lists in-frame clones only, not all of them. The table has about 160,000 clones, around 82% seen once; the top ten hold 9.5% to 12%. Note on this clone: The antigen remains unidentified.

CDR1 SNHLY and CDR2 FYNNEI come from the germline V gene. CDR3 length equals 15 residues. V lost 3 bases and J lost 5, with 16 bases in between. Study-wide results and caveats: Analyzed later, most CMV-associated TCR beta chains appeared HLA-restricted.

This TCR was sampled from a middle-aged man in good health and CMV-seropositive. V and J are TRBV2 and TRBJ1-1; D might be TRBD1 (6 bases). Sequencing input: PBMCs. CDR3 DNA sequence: TGTGCCAGCAGTGATATAACAGGGATTCTGACTGAAGCTTTCTTT. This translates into CASSDITGILTEAFF.